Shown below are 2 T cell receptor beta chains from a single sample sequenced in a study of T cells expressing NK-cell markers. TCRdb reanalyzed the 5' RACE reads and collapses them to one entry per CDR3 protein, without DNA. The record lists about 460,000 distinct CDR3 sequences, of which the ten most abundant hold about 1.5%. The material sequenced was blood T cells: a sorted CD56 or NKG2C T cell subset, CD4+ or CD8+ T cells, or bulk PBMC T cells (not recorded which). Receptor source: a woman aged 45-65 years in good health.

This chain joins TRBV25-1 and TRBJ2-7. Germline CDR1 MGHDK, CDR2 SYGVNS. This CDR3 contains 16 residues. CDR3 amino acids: CASSEKGTRAFYEQYF.

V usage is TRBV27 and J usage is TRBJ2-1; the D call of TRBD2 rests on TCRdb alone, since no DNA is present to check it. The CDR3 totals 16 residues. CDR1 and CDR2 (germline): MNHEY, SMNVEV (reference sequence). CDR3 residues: CASSLNLAGRYNEQFF.